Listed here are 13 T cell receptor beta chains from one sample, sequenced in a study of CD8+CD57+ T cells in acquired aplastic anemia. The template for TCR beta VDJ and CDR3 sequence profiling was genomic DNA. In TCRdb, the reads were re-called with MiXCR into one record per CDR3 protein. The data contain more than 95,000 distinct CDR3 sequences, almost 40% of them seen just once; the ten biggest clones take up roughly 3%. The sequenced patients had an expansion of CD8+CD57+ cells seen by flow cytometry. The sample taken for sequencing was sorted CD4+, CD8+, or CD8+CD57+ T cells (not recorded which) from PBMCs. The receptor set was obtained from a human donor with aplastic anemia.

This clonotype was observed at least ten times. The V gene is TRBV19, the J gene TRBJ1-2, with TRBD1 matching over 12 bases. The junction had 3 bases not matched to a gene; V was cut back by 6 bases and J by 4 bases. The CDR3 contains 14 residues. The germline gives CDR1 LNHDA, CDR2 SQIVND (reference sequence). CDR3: CASSPGQGAYGYTF. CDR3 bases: TGTGCCAGTAGCCCGGGACAGGGGGCCTATGGCTACACCTTC.

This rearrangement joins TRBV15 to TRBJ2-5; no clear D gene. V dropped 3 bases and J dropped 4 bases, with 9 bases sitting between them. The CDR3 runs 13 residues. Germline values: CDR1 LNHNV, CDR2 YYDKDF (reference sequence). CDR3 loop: CATSSQDRETQYF. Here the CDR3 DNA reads TGTGCCACCAGCAGCCAAGATAGAGAGACCCAGTACTTC.

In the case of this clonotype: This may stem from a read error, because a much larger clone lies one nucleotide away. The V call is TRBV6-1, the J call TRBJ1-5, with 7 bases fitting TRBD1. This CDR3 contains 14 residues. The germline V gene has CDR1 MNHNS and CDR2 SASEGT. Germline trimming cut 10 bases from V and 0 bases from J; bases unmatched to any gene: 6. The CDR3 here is CAIQGVHSNQPQHF. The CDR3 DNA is TGTGCCATCCAGGGGGTCCATAGCAATCAGCCCCAGCATTTT.

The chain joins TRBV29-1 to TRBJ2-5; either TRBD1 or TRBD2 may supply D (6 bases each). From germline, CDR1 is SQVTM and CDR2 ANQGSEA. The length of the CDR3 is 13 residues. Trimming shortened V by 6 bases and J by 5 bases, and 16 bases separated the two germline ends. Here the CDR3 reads CSVFLGGSETQYF. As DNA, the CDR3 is TGCAGCGTGTTTCTGGGGGGCTCGGAGACCCAGTACTTC.

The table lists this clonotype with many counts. The CDR3 sequence: CSVPTWNTEAFF. The CDR3 DNA sequence: TGCAGTGTTCCTACTTGGAACACTGAAGCTTTCTTT. This chain joins TRBV20-1 and TRBJ1-1; D call uncertain. Looked up from germline, CDR1 is DFQATT and CDR2 is SNEGSKA (reference sequence). This CDR3 contains 12 residues. With 7 bases removed from V and 1 base from J, the gap between germline ends came to 10 bases.

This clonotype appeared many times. CDR3 in amino acids: CASSQDQGTGMFF. CDR3 bases: TGTGCCAGCAGCCAAGATCAGGGGACAGGAATGTTTTTT. The chain links TRBV3-1 to TRBJ1-4, with 8 bases aligning to TRBD1. Germline-derived CDR1 and CDR2 are LGHDT and YNNKEL (reference sequence). V dropped 0 bases and J dropped 15; count of bases not matched to a gene: 6. The CDR3 is 13 residues long.

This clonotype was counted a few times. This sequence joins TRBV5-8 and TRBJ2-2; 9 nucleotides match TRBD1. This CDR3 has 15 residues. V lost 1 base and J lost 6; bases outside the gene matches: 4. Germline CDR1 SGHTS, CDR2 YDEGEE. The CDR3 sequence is CASSLRDRDPGELFF. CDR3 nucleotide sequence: TGTGCCAGCAGCTTGAGGGACAGGGATCCCGGGGAGCTGTTTTTT. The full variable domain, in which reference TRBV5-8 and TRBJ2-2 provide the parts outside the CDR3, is EAGVTQSPTHLIKTRGQQATLRCSPISGHTSVYWYQQALGLGLQFLLWYDEGEERNRGNFPPRFSGRQFPNYSSELNVNALELEDSALYLCASSLRDRDPGELFFGEGSRLTVL.

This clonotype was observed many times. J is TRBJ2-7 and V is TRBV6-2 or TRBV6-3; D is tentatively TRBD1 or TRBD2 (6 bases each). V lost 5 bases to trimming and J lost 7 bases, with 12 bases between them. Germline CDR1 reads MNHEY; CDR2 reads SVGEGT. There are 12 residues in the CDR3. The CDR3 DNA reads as TGTGCCAGCAGTACTCGGAGGGGGGAGCAGTACGTC. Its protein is CASSTRRGEQYV.

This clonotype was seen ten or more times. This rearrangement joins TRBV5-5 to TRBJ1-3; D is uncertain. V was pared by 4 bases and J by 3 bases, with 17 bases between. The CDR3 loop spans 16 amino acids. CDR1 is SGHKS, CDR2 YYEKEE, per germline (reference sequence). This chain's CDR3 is CASSAPTGMFGNTIYF. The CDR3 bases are TGTGCCAGCAGCGCCCCGACGGGGATGTTTGGAAACACCATATATTTT.

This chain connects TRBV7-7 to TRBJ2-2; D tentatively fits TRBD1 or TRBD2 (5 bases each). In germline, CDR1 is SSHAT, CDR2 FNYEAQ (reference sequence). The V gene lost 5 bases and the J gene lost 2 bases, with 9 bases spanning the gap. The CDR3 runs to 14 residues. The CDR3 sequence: CASSPGTNTGELFF. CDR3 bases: TGTGCCAGCAGCCCGGGGACCAACACCGGGGAGCTGTTTTTT.

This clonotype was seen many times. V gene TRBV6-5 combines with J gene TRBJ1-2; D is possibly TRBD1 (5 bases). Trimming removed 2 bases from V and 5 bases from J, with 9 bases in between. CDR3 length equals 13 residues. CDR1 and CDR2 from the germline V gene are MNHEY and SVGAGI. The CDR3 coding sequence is TGTGCCAGCAGTTACGACAGCGAATATGGCTACACCTTC. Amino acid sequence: CASSYDSEYGYTF.

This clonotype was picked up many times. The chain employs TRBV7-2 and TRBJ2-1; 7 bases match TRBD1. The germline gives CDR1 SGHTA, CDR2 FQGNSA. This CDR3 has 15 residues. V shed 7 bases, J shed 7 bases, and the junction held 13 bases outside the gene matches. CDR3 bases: TGTGCCAGCATAAACAGGGGTTTCCTGAGGAATGAGCAGTTCTTC. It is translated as CASINRGFLRNEQFF.

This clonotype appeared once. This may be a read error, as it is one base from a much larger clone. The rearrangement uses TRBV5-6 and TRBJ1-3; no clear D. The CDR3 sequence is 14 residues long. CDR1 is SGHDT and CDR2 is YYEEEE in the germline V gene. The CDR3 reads CASSFPSSGNTICF. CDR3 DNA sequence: TGTGCCAGCAGCTTTCCTAGCTCTGGAAACACCATATGTTTT.